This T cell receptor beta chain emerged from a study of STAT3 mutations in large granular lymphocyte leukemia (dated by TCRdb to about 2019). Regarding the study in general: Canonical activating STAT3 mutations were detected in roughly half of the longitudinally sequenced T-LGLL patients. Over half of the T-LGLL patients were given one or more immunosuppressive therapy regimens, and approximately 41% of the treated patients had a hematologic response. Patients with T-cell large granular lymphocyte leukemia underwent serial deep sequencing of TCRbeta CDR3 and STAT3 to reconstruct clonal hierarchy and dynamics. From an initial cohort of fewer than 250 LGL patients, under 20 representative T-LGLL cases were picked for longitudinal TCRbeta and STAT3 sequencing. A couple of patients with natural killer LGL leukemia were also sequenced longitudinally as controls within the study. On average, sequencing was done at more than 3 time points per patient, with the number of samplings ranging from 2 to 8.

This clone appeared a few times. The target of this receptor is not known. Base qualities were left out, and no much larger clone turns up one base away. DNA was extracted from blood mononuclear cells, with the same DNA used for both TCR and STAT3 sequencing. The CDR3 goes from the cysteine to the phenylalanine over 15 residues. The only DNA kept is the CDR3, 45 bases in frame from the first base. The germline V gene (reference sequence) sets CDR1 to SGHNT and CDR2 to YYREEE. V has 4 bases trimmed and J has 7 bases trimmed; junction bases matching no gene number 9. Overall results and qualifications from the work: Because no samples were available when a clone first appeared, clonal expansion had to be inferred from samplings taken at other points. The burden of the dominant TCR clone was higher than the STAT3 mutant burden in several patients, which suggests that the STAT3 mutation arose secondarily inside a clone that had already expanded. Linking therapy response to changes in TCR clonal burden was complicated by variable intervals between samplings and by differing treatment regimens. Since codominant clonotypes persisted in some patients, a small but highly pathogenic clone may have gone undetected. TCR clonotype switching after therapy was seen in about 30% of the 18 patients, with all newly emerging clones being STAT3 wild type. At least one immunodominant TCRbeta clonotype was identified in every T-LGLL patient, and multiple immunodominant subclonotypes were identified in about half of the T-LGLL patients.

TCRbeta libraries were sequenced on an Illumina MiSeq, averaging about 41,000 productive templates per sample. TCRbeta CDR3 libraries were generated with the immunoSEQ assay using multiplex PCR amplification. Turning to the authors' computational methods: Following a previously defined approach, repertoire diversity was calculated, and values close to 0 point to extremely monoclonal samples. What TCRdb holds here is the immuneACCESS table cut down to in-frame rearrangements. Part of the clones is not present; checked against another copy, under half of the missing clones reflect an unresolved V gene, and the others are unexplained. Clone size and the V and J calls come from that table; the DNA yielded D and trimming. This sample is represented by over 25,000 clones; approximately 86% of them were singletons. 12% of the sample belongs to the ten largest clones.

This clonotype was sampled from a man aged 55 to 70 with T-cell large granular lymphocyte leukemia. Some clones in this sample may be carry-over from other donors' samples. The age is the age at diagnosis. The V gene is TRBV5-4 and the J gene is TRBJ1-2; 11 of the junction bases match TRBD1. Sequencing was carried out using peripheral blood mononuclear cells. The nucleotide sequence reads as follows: TGTGCCAGCAGCCGAGACGGACAGGGGGCGGGTGGCTACACCTTC. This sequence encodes CASSRDGQGAGGYTF.